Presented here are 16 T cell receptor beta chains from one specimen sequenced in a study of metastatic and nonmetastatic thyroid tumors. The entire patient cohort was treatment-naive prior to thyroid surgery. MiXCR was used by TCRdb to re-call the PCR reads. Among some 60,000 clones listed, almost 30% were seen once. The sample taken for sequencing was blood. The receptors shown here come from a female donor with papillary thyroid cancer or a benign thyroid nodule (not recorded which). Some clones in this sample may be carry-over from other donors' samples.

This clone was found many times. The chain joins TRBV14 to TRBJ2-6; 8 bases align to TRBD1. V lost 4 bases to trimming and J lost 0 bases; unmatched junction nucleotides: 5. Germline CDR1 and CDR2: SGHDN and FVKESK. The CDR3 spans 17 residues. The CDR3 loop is CASSPRQGTSGANVLTF. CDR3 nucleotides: TGTGCCAGCAGCCCCCGACAGGGGACCTCTGGGGCCAACGTCCTGACTTTC.

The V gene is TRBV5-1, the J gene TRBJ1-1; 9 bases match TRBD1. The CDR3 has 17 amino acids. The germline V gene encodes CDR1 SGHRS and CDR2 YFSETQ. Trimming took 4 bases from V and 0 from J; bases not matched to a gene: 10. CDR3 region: CASSPSGTGPLNTEAFF. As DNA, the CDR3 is TGCGCCAGCAGCCCCTCCGGGACAGGGCCCCTGAACACTGAAGCTTTCTTT. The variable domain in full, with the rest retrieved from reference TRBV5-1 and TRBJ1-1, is KAGVTQTPRYLIKTRGQQVTLSCSPISGHRSVSWYQQTPGQGLQFLFEYFSETQRNKGNFPGRFSGRQFSNSRSEMNVSTLELGDSALYLCASSPSGTGPLNTEAFFGQGTRLTVV.

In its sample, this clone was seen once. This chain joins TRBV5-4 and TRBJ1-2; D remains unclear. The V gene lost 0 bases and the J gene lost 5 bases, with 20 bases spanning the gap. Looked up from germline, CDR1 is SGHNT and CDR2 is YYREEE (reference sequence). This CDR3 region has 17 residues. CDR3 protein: CASSLDGRPPRIYGYTF. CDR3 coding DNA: TGTGCCAGCAGCTTGGATGGCAGGCCTCCGCGGATATATGGCTACACCTTC. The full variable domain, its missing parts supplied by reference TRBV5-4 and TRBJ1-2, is ETGVTQSPTHLIKTRGQQVTLRCSSQSGHNTVSWYQQALGQGPQFIFQYYREEENGRGNFPPRFSGLQFPNYSSELNVNALELDDSALYLCASSLDGRPPRIYGYTFGSGTRLTVV.

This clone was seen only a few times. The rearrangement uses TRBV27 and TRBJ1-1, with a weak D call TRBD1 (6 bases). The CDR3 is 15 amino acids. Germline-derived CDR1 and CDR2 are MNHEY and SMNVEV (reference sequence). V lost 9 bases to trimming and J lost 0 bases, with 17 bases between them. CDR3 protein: CASASGDGVNTEAFF. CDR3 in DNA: TGTGCCAGTGCCTCAGGGGACGGGGTGAACACTGAAGCTTTCTTT.

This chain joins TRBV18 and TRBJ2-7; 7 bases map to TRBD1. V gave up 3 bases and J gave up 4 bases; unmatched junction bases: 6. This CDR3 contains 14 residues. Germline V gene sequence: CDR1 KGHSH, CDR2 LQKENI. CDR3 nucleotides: TGTGCCAGCTCACCTACAGGGGATCGGTACGAGCAGTACTTC. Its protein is CASSPTGDRYEQYF.

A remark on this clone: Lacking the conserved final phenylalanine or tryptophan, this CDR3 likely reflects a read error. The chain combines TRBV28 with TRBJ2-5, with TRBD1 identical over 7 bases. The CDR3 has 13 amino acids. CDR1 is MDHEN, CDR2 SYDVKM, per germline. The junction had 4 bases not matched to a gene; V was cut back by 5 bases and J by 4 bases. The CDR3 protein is CASSNYRGETQYV. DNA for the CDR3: TGTGCCAGCAGTAACTACAGGGGAGAGACCCAGTACGTC.

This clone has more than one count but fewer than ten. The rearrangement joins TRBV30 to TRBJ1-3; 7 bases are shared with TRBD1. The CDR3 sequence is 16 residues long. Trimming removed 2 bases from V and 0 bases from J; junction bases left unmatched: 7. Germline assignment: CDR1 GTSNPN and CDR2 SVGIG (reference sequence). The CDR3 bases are TGTGCCTGGAGTCCGGGACAGTGGAGCTCTGGAAACACCATATATTTT. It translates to CAWSPGQWSSGNTIYF.

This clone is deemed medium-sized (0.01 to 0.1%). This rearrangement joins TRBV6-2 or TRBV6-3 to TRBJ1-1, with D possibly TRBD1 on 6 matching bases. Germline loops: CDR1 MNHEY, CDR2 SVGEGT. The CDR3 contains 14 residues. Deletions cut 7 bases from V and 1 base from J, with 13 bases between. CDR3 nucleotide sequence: TGTGCCAGCATCTTCAGAGGGGGGAACACTGAAGCTTTCTTT. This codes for CASIFRGGNTEAFF.

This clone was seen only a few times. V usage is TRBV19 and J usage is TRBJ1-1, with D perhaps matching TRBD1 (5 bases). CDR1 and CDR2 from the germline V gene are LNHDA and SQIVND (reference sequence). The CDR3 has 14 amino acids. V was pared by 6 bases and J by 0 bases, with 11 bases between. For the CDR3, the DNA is TGTGCCAGTAGGATGGGGCCGTTGAACACTGAAGCTTTCTTT. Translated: CASRMGPLNTEAFF. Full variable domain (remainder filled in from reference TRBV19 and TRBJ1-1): DGGITQSPKYLFRKEGQNVTLSCEQNLNHDAMYWYRQDPGQGLRLIYYSQIVNDFQKGDIAEGYSVSREKKESFPLTVTSAQKNPTAFYLCASRMGPLNTEAFFGQGTRLTVV.

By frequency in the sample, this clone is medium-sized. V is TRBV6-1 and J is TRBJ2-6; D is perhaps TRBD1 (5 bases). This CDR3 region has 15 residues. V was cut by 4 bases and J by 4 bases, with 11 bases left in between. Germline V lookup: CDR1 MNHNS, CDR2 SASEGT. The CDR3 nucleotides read TGTGCCAGCAGTGGCCAGGGCTCAGGGGCCAACGTCCTGACTTTC. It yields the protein CASSGQGSGANVLTF.

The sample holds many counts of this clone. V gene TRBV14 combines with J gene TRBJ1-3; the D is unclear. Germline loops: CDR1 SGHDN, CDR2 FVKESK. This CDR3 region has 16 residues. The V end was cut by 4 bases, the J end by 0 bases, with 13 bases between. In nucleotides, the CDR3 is TGTGCCAGCAGCCCCAGCCTTTCGAGCTCTGGAAACACCATATATTTT. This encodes CASSPSLSSSGNTIYF.

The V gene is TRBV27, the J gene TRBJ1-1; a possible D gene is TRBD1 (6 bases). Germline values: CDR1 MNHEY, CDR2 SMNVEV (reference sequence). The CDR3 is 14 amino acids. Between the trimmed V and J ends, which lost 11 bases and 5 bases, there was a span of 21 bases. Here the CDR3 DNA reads TGTGCCGCAGGCCTTACAGGGCCGGGGACTGAAGCTTTCTTT. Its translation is CAAGLTGPGTEAFF.

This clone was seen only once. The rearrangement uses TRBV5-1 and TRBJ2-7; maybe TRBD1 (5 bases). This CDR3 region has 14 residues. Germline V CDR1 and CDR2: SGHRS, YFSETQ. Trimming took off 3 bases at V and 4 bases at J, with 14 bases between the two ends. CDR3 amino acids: CASSSAEQGYEQYF. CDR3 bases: TGCGCCAGCAGCTCCGCAGAGCAGGGATACGAGCAGTACTTC.

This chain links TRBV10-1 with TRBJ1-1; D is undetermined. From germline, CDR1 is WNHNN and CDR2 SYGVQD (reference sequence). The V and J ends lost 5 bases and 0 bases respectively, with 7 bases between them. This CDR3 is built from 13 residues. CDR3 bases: TGCGCCAGCAGTATGCAAGTGAACACTGAAGCTTTCTTT. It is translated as CASSMQVNTEAFF.

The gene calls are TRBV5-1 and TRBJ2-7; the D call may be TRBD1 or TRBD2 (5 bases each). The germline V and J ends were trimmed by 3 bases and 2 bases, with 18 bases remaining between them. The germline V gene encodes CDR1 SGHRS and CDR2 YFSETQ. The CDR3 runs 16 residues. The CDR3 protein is CASSSTGTPNPYEQYF. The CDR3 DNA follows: TGCGCCAGCAGCTCTACCGGGACGCCAAACCCCTACGAGCAGTACTTC.

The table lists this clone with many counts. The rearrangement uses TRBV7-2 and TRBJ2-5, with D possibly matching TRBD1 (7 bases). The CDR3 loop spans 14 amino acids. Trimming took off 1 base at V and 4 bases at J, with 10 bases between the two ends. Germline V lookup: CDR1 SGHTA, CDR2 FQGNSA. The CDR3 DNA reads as TGTGCCAGCAGCTTAGATCAGGGGGGAGAGACCCAGTACTTC. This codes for CASSLDQGGETQYF.